The 16 T cell receptor beta chains below all came from one sample that was sequenced in a study of blood T cells in healthy people across ages. Primed by a sample-barcoded 5' primer and a J-beta primer mix, a second PCR proceeded for about 6 to 11 cycles. TCRdb re-derived calls from the 5' RACE reads in MiXCR, one entry per CDR3 protein. The sample holds 2 million or so distinct CDR3 sequences, about 49% seen once. The sample was blood. Receptors originate from a woman aged 40 to 49 in good health.

The chain combines TRBV11-3 with TRBJ1-1; the D gene is possibly TRBD1 (5 bases). V dropped 3 bases and J dropped 5 bases, with 16 bases sitting between them. The CDR3 consists of 15 residues. The germline V gene encodes CDR1 SGHNT and CDR2 YENEEA. The CDR3 is CASSLGGGVGTEAFF. The CDR3 DNA is TGTGCCAGCAGCTTGGGGGGAGGAGTTGGGACTGAAGCTTTCTTT.

The chain combines TRBV29-1 with TRBJ1-1; TRBD1 matches 8 bases. V shed 5 bases, J shed 0 bases, and the junction held 14 bases outside the gene matches. Germline CDR1 SQVTM, CDR2 ANQGSEA. There are 17 residues in the CDR3. CDR3 region: CSVTVRVRQGMNTEAFF. The CDR3 nucleotides are TGCAGCGTTACGGTCAGGGTCAGACAGGGGATGAACACTGAAGCTTTCTTT.

This sequence joins TRBV4-2 and TRBJ1-2, with TRBD1 as a possible D gene (6 bases). Trimming shortened V by 4 bases and J by 8 bases, and 17 bases separated the two germline ends. The CDR3 totals 14 residues. Germline-derived CDR1 and CDR2 are LGHNA and YNFKEQ. CDR3 bases: TGTGCCAGCAGCCCTAACCGGGGGGCGCGCGGCTACACCTTC. The encoded protein is CASSPNRGARGYTF.

The genes are TRBV5-6 and TRBJ1-1; tentatively, D is TRBD1 (6 bases). V was cut by 2 bases and J by 1 base, with 9 bases left in between. The CDR3 has 14 residues. CDR1 SGHDT and CDR2 YYEEEE come from the germline V gene. The CDR3 nucleotides are TGTGCCAGCAGCTTTCTGGACAGGAACACTGAAGCTTTCTTT. It specifies CASSFLDRNTEAFF.

This clonotype was seen a handful of times. The chain joins TRBV21-1 to TRBJ2-3; the listed D gene, TRBD1, was not tested against the DNA. TRBV21-1 is listed as a pseudogene. The CDR3 is 18 amino acids. The DNA of the CDR3 is TGTGCCAGCAGCAAACGTAAAGCCAGGACAGGGAACACAGATACGCAGTATTTT. This translates into CASSKRKARTGNTDTQYF.

V is TRBV5-1 and J is TRBJ2-3, with TRBD2 matching over 9 bases. CDR3 size: 13 residues. CDR1 and CDR2 (germline): SGHRS, YFSETQ. J was trimmed by 6 bases and V by 4 bases; bases with no gene match: 3. The CDR3 loop is CASSVSGGDTQYF. The CDR3, as DNA: TGCGCCAGCAGCGTTAGCGGGGGTGATACGCAGTATTTT.

The chain combines TRBV2 with TRBJ2-1; TRBD2 aligns across 15 bases. Germline assignment: CDR1 SNHLY and CDR2 FYNNEI. J lost 6 bases, V lost 10 bases, and 13 bases had no gene match. This CDR3 region has 17 residues. The CDR3 DNA is TGTGCCACCGCCCCGGGACTAGCGGGGGGAGGGGGCAATGAGCAGTTCTTC. It encodes CATAPGLAGGGGNEQFF.

V is TRBV10-1 and J is TRBJ2-5; perhaps TRBD2 as D (6 bases). Looked up from germline, CDR1 is WNHNN and CDR2 is SYGVQD (reference sequence). The CDR3 is 17 residues long. Trimming stripped 2 bases from V and 5 bases from J, with 21 bases between. CDR3 protein: CASSENFGDLSQETQYF. CDR3 in DNA: TGCGCCAGCAGTGAGAACTTCGGGGACTTAAGCCAGGAGACCCAGTACTTC.

This chain joins TRBV2 and TRBJ2-3; D is possibly TRBD1 or TRBD2 (6 bases each). CDR3 size: 16 residues. CDR1 and CDR2 (germline): SNHLY, FYNNEI. Deletions cut 8 bases from V and 8 bases from J, with 26 bases between. The CDR3: CASSTEGGRGRGTQYF. Here the CDR3 DNA reads TGTGCCAGCTCCACCGAGGGGGGCCGGGGTCGAGGTACGCAGTATTTT.

This clonotype has just a few counts. The V call is TRBV6-6, the J call TRBJ2-6; D might be TRBD1 or TRBD2, each matching 5 bases. Germline CDR1 reads MNHNY; CDR2 reads SVGAGI (reference sequence). V lost 2 bases to trimming and J lost 0 bases, with 11 bases between them. This CDR3 spans 17 amino acids. CDR3 in DNA: TGTGCCAGCAGTTACAGAGGGGCCCGCTCTGGGGCCAACGTCCTGACTTTC. It yields the protein CASSYRGARSGANVLTF.

The rearrangement links TRBV7-2 to TRBJ2-2; D is possibly TRBD2 (5 bases). The germline CDR1 and CDR2 sequences are SGHTA and FQGNSA. V was cut by 4 bases and J by 5 bases, with 14 bases left in between. The CDR3 runs 15 residues. This CDR3 is CASSSLDWHTGELFF. The CDR3 DNA sequence: TGTGCCAGCAGCTCGTTGGACTGGCATACCGGGGAGCTGTTTTTT.

The rearrangement links TRBV29-1 to TRBJ1-4; D is possibly TRBD1 (5 bases). CDR3 length: 13 residues. The germline V and J ends were trimmed by 4 bases and 7 bases, with 13 bases remaining between them. The germline V gene has CDR1 SQVTM and CDR2 ANQGSEA. The CDR3 DNA is TGCAGCGTTGGGGGACGGTGGGGTGAAAAACTGTTTTTT. This gives the protein CSVGGRWGEKLFF.

Only a few counts were recorded for this clonotype. This rearrangement joins TRBV6-5 to TRBJ2-7; 10 bases line up with TRBD1. J gave up 0 bases and V 4 bases, and 3 bases lay outside the gene matches. This CDR3 has 15 residues. The germline V gene encodes CDR1 MNHEY and CDR2 SVGAGI. The CDR3 sequence is CASSWGQGTSYEQYF. In DNA form, the CDR3 reads TGTGCCAGCAGTTGGGGACAGGGGACCTCCTACGAGCAGTACTTC.

In the case of this clonotype: The junction departs from the called germline gene at one end, perhaps through a read error. The chain links TRBV2 to TRBJ1-6, with 8 bases aligning to TRBD1. The CDR3 totals 16 residues. From germline, CDR1 is SNHLY and CDR2 FYNNEI. The CDR3 sequence is CASSGQGTRADSLLHF. CDR3 in DNA: TGTGCCAGCAGTGGACAGGGGACCAGGGCGGATTCACTCCTCCACTTT.

The chain recombines TRBV6-5 with TRBJ1-2; D remains unclear. The V gene lost 7 bases and the J gene lost 6 bases, with 18 bases spanning the gap. Germline V lookup: CDR1 MNHEY, CDR2 SVGAGI. The CDR3 length is 14 residues. CDR3 sequence (DNA): TGTGCCAGCACCCAAGGGCCCGGGATGAATGGCTACACCTTC. It is translated as CASTQGPGMNGYTF.

The genes are TRBV7-9 and TRBJ2-5; D is uncertain. The CDR3 spans 14 residues. The V end was cut by 6 bases, the J end by 2 bases, with 13 bases between. The germline V gene encodes CDR1 SEHNR and CDR2 FQNEAQ (reference sequence). The CDR3 here is CASRRLGRQETQYF. Written as DNA, the CDR3 is TGTGCCAGCAGACGTCTGGGCAGACAAGAGACCCAGTACTTC.